One sample yielded the 5 T cell receptor beta chains listed below, sequenced in a study of blood T cell repertoires in COVID-19. TCRdb keeps only in-frame clones here, not all; method: immunoSEQ multiplex PCR. The sample shows nearly 200,000 clones, roughly 90% of them seen only once. Sequenced input: PBMCs or T cells enriched from blood (not recorded which). Receptor source: a woman aged 18-29 years who had recovered from COVID-19.

This clone has a handful of counts. The V call is TRBV6-5, the J call TRBJ2-2; D is possibly TRBD1 (6 bases). Trimming removed 6 bases at V and 5 bases at J, with 16 bases between. From germline, CDR1 is MNHEY and CDR2 SVGAGI. This CDR3 is 15 amino acids long. The CDR3 reads CASSYEARGTGELFF. The CDR3 DNA sequence: TGTGCCAGCAGCTATGAGGCGAGGGGGACCGGGGAGCTGTTTTTT.

In this sample, this clone turned up once. The J gene is TRBJ2-7, the V gene TRBV4-1; 7 positions agree with TRBD1. CDR1 is MGHRA and CDR2 is YSYEKL in the germline V gene. This CDR3 has 13 residues. V lost 6 bases, J lost 0 bases, and 2 bases stayed unmatched. The DNA for the CDR3 is TGCGCCAGCAGAGGGGACAGCTCCTACGAGCAGTACTTC. This gives the protein CASRGDSSYEQYF.

The chain links TRBV9 to TRBJ2-2; D is possibly TRBD1 (6 bases). CDR1 is SGDLS, CDR2 YYNGEE, per germline. The CDR3 runs 18 residues. Trimming stripped 3 bases from V and 0 bases from J, with 18 bases between. The CDR3: CASSGSQGHHPNTGELFF. In DNA form, the CDR3 reads TGTGCCAGCAGCGGGAGCCAGGGACACCATCCGAACACCGGGGAGCTGTTTTTT.

The chain carries TRBV30 and TRBJ1-2; TRBD1 matches at 9 bases. Germline CDR1 reads GTSNPN; CDR2 reads SVGIG (reference sequence). The V and J ends lost 6 bases and 3 bases, in that order; junction bases with no gene match: 11. The length of the CDR3 is 15 residues. CDR3 amino acids: CACSRATGGDYGYTF. CDR3 sequence (DNA): TGTGCCTGCTCAAGGGCGACAGGGGGGGACTATGGCTACACCTTC.

The V call is TRBV28, the J call TRBJ2-5; D is uncertain. The CDR3 length is 15 residues. Germline values: CDR1 MDHEN, CDR2 SYDVKM. The V end was cut by 3 bases, the J end by 1 base, with 12 bases between. The DNA for the CDR3 is TGTGCCAGCAGTTTTCTGAACTCTCCCCAAGAGACCCAGTACTTC. This codes for CASSFLNSPQETQYF. Full variable domain (remainder filled in from reference TRBV28 and TRBJ2-5): DVKVTQSSRYLVKRTGEKVFLECVQDMDHENMFWYRQDPGLGLRLIYFSYDVKMKEKGDIPEGYSVSREKKERFSLILESASTNQTSMYLCASSFLNSPQETQYFGPGTRLLVL.